This record covers a single T cell receptor beta chain. The antigen remains undetermined. Trimming removed 5 bases from V and 0 bases from J; junction bases left unmatched: 7. CDR3 length: 16 amino acids. CDR1 SGHVS and CDR2 FNYEAQ come from the germline V gene. This sample stems from a study of PD-L1 blockade in urothelial cancer. Study details: The analyses of blood took place 3 weeks (second dose) and 6 weeks after treatment start. Typically, measured as a median, blood samples had 141,255 T cells. Whole-study results and caveats: Patients who had durable benefit saw their tumor-associated blood clones expand more at 3 weeks.

Time point in this sample: pretreatment peripheral blood. A total of 1 to 8 samples per patient were collected pretreatment and on-treatment. Libraries were prepared by immunoSEQ multiplex PCR; TCRdb keeps only in-frame clonotypes and omits some of them. The table includes approximately 50,000 clones, roughly four fifths detected once. This clonotype was obtained from a man in his 70s with urothelial cancer. Sequencing used PBMCs, obtained around atezolizumab (anti-PD-L1) treatment. The V gene is TRBV7-6, the J gene TRBJ1-3; 7 nucleotides align to TRBD1. In DNA form, the CDR3 reads TGTGCCAGCAGCCCCCAGACAGGGAGCTCTGGAAACACCATATATTTT. It specifies CASSPQTGSSGNTIYF.